This T cell receptor beta chain originates from a study of shared clonotypes between healthy human individuals. A remark on this clone: What it recognizes is unknown.

Running of the assay took place at deep level. Several immunoSEQ plates received, in even portions, the genomic DNA of each subset. Sequencing was performed with immunoSEQ multiplex PCR; in TCRdb, only in-frame clones are kept and a portion is missing. This table has over a million clones, roughly 95% appearing once. Notes on the study in general: Larger richness was generally estimated for naive than memory subsets.

CD4+ cells yielded CD45RA+ naive and CD45RA-negative memory subsets. The CDR3 consists of 12 residues. J was trimmed by 6 bases and V by 3 bases; bases with no gene match: 2. CDR1 is SGDLS and CDR2 is YYNGEE in the germline V gene. The chain has TRBV9 and TRBJ2-7, with 8 nucleotides matching TRBD2. The sequenced sample was naive CD4+ T cells sorted from blood. The subset denotes: CD45RA+ positively selected. The TCR sequence derives from a man aged 25 to 40 in good health. The CDR3 DNA follows: TGTGCCAGCAGCGCGGGACTAGGCGAGCAGTACTTC. Translation: CASSAGLGEQYF.